The sequence of this TCR beta chain was determined in a study of T cells in Graves' hyperthyroidism and ophthalmopathy. This CDR3 contains 15 residues. With 3 bases removed from V and 1 base from J, the gap between germline ends came to 10 bases. Germline-derived CDR1 and CDR2 are SGHRS and YFSETQ. This clonotype was detected a few times. RNA transcripts gave rise to amplified TCR beta CDR3 regions. The HTBI primer set was used in a first-round RT-PCR of the TCR CDR3. Using its own MiXCR run on the multiplex PCR reads, TCRdb lists one record per CDR3 protein. The table includes more than 350,000 distinct CDR3 sequences, around 15% detected once.

The chain joins TRBV5-1 to TRBJ1-4, with D perhaps TRBD1 (6 bases). Sequences were obtained from blood. The source of this sequence is a woman aged 60 to 75 with Graves' ophthalmopathy. DNA of the CDR3: TGCGCCAGCAGCTCCCAGGGGTTAACTAATGAAAAACTGTTTTTT. It is translated as CASSSQGLTNEKLFF.